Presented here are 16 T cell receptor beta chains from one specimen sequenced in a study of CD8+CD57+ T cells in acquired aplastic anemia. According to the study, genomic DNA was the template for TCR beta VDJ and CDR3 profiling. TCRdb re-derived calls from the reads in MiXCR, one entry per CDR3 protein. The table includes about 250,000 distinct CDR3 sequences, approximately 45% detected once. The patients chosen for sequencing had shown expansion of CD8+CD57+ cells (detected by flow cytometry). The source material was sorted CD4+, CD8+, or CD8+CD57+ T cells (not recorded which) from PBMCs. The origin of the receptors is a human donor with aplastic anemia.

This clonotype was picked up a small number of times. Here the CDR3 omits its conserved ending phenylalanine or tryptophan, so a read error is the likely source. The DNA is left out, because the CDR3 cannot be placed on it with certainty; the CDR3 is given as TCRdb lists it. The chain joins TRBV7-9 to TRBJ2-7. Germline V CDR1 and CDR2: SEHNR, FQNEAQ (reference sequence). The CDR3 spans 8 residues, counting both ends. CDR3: CASSLAER.

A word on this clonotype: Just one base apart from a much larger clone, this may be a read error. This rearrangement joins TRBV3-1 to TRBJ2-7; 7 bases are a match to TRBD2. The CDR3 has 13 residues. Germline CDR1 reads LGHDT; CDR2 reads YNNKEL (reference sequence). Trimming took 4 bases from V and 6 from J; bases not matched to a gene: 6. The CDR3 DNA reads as TGTGCCAGCAGCCTTGGGGAGGGGCTCGAGCAGTACTTC. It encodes CASSLGEGLEQYF.

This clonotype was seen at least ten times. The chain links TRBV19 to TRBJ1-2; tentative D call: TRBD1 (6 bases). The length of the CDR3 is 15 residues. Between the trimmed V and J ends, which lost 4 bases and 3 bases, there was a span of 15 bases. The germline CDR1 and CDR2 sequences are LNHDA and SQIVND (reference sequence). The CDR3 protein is CASSTKTGTHYGYTF. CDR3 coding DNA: TGTGCCAGTAGTACCAAGACAGGCACCCACTATGGCTACACCTTC. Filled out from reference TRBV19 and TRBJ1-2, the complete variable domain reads DGGITQSPKYLFRKEGQNVTLSCEQNLNHDAMYWYRQDPGQGLRLIYYSQIVNDFQKGDIAEGYSVSREKKESFPLTVTSAQKNPTAFYLCASSTKTGTHYGYTFGSGTRLTVV.

The CDR3 DNA reads as TGTGCCACCAGTGATTTACAGGTCAGGGAGCAGTTCTTC. Its protein is CATSDLQVREQFF. J is TRBJ2-1 and V is TRBV24-1, with a possible D match to TRBD1 (5 bases). The ends were cut back, 1 base at V and 10 bases at J, with 10 bases in the middle. CDR3 length: 13 amino acids. From germline, CDR1 is KGHDR and CDR2 SFDVKD.

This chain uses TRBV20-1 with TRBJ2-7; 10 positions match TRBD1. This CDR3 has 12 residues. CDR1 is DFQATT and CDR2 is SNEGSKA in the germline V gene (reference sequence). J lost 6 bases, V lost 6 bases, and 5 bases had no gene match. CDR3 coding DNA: TGCAGTGCCGGGACAGGGGTATCCGAGCAGTACTTC. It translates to CSAGTGVSEQYF.

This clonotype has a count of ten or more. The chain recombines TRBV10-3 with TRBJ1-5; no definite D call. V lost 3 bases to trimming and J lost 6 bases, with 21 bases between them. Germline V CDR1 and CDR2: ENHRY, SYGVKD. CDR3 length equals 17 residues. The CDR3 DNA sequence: TGTGCCATCAGTGACCAGTCACAATGGGCCCAAGGTCAGCCCCAGCATTTT. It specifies CAISDQSQWAQGQPQHF.

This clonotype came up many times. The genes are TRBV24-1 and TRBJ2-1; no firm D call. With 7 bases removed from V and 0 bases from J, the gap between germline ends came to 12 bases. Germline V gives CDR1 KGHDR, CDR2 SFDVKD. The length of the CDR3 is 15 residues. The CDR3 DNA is TGTGCCACCAGGGCCAGTGAGAGCTCCTACAATGAGCAGTTCTTC. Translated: CATRASESSYNEQFF.

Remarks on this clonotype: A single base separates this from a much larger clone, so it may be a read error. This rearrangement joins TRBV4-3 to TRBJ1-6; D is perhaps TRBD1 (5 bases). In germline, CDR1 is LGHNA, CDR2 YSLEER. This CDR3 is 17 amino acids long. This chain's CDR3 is CASSQDTGGPIGSPFHF. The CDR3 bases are TGCGCCAGCAGCCAAGATACGGGGGGACCCATAGGTTCACCCTTCCACTTT.

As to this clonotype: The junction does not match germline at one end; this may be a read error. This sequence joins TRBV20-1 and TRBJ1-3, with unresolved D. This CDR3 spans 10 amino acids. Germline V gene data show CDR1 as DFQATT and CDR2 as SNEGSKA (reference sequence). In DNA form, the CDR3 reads TGCAGTGCTAGGGCGCTAGCGGGAGATTTT. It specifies CSARALAGDF.

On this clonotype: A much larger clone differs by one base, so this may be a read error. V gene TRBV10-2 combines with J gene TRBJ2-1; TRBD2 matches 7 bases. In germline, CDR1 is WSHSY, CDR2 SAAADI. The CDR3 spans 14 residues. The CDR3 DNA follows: TGCGCCAGCCATTTGACAGCGGGGAACAATGAGCAGCTCTTC. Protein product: CASHLTAGNNEQLF.

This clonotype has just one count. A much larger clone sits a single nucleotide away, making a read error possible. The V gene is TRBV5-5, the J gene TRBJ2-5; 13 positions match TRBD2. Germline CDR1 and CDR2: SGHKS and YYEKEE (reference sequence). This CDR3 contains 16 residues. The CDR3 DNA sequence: TGTGTCAGCAGCTCGGGACTAGCGGGGACCCAAGAGACCCAGTACTTC. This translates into CVSSSGLAGTQETQYF.

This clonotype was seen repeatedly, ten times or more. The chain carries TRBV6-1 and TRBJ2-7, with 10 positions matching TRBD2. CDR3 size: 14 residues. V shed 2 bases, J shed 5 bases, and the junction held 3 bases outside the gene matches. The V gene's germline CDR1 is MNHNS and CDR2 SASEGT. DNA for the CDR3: TGTGCCAGCAGTGAAAGCGGGAGGGTAAACGAGCAGTACTTC. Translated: CASSESGRVNEQYF.

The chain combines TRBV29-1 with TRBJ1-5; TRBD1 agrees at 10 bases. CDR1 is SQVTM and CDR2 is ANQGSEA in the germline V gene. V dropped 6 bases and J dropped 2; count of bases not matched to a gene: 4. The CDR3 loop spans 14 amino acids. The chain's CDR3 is CSVGTGDRNQPQHF. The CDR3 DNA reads TGCAGCGTAGGGACAGGGGATCGCAATCAGCCCCAGCATTTT.

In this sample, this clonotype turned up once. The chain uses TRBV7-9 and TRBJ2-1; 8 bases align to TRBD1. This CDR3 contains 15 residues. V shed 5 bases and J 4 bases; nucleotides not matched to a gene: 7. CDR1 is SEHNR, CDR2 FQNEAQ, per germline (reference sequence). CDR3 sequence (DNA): TGTGCCAGCAGCGACTCAGGGGGCCTGTACAATGAGCAGTTCTTC. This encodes CASSDSGGLYNEQFF.

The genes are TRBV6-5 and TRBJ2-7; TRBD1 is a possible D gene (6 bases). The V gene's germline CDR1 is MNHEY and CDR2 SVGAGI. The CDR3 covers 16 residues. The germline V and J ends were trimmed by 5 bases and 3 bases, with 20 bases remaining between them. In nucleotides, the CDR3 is TGTGCCAGCAGTCCAACAGGGTGGAGTCCATTCTACGAGCAGTACTTC. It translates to CASSPTGWSPFYEQYF.

The CDR3 sequence is CASSQDFQGLADSYEQYF. Written as DNA, the CDR3 is TGCGCCAGCAGCCAAGATTTCCAGGGACTAGCGGACTCCTACGAGCAGTACTTC. The chain combines TRBV4-1 with TRBJ2-7; 11 bases match TRBD2. The CDR3 is 18 amino acids. J lost 0 bases, V lost 0 bases, and 7 bases had no gene match. From germline, CDR1 is MGHRA and CDR2 YSYEKL.